The present entry profiles one TCR beta chain with its context. Its recognized antigen is unknown. One base away there is no much larger clone; base qualities are not given. TCRbeta rearrangements were sequenced from genomic DNA using the immunoSEQ assay at survey resolution. Per the authors' processing: In the TCR sequencing data, the smallest productive clonotype frequency that could be detected was 2.59 x 10-5. Analyses included only productive TCRbeta rearrangements, meaning complete and in-frame sequences. The clonality of each sample was calculated as Simpson clonality in the immunoSEQ Analyzer version 3.0. Based on frequency, clones were grouped as very rare, small, medium, large (1-20%) or hyperexpanded (>20%). Generation probabilities were estimated with OLGA 1.2.3, V-gene circos plots were generated with VDJtools, specificities were searched for in VDJdb, and CDR3 motifs were identified with GLIPH. TCRdb obtained this table from immuneACCESS and retained in-frame rearrangements with V and J assigned. These tables miss some clones; where compared with another copy, unresolved V genes account for less than half of the shortfall, and the remainder is unexplained. Clonal size and the V and J genes are those of that table, whereas D and trimming came from the DNA. Within this sample are tens of thousands of clones, with roughly 78% of them counted one time only. More than 0.35% of the sample rests with the top ten.

These data belong to a study of STAT5B mutations in CD4+ large granular lymphocyte leukemia (dated by TCRdb to 2021 to 2024). For the study in its entirety: Among healthy controls, the CDR3 'QG' motif was associated with a particular HLA allele. The TCRbeta repertoires of CD4+ T-cell large granular lymphocyte leukemia patients were compared with the TCRbeta repertoires of healthy blood donors. Flow cytometry performed on FACSCanto II or FACSVerse showed that the purified fractions had more than 95% purity among lymphocytes. Overall study results and their limits: Each patient's main leukemic clonotypes were private, but more than 20% of these clonotypes showed up at low frequency in the non-leukemic repertoires of other patients. TRBV06-family usage was enriched among the top patient clones (8/27) compared with healthy controls (2/35). The data were not HLA-matched, and the relatively small sample size could explain the higher clonality seen in CD4+ compared with CD8+ T-LGLL. CD4-sorted patient repertoires appeared more clonal than healthy CD4+ repertoires, and this difference persisted after removing the putative leukemic clones.

Counted from cysteine to phenylalanine, this CDR3 has 17 amino acids. Kept here is only the CDR3 DNA, which spans 51 bases and is read in frame from base 1. The V end loses 0 bases and the J end loses 5 bases, and a stretch of 16 bases separates them. Taken from the germline V gene, the CDR1 and CDR2 loops are KGHSH and LQKENI. Healthy controls were approximately 40 blood donors whose buffy coats came from the Finnish Red Cross blood service. All TCR-sequenced material derived from peripheral blood: patient blood samples and healthy donor buffy coats. Peripheral blood mononuclear cells were isolated by Ficoll-Hypaque gradient centrifugation. CD4+ cells were magnetically purified from the buffy coats of healthy controls. Genomic DNA was extracted with the Gentra Puregene Cell and Tissue kit and quantified on a Qubit 2.0 fluorometer.

This TCR came from a human donor in good health. The specimen sequenced was CD4+ T cells from blood buffy coats. The chain uses TRBV18 and TRBJ1-4; a tentative D match to TRBD1 spans 6 bases. The DNA sequence follows: TGTGCCAGCTCACCACCGAGTGGAAAGGACAGAAATGAAAAACTGTTTTTT. Its product reads: CASSPPSGKDRNEKLFF.